This TCR beta chain was obtained from a study of PD-1 blockade in classical Hodgkin lymphoma. Time point of the sample: cycle 4 day 1 (C4D1), after 6 weeks of nivolumab. All trial patients relapsed after autologous stem cell transplantation. Study outcomes and limitations: The study found that TCR diversity rose significantly by C4D1 in CD4+ but not CD8+ cells.

A remark on this clone: Its target is not known.

The germline CDR1 and CDR2 sequences are SGHDT and YYEEEE. V dropped 4 bases and J dropped 0 bases, with 16 bases sitting between them. The CDR3 has 16 residues. Libraries were prepared by immunoSEQ multiplex PCR; TCRdb keeps only in-frame clonotypes and omits some of them. The sample shows under 50,000 clones, around two thirds of them seen only once. The TCR was taken from a human donor with classical Hodgkin lymphoma. Here the sequenced sample was peripheral blood mononuclear cells (PBMCs), taken before the fourth cycle of nivolumab. V gene TRBV5-6 combines with J gene TRBJ1-2, with D perhaps matching TRBD1 (6 bases). CDR3 sequence reads: CASSPLQGNPNYGYTF. The CDR3 nucleotides read TGTGCCAGCAGCCCCCTACAGGGCAACCCTAACTATGGCTACACCTTC.